The 9 T cell receptor beta chains in this list originate from one sample, sequenced in a study of T cell responses to AZD1222 COVID-19 vaccine. The table came from immunoSEQ multiplex PCR; TCRdb's copy has only in-frame clones and leaves some out. The sample includes some 140,000 clones, about nine tenths of them seen just once. This specimen was peripheral blood, taken 28 days after the second AZD1222 dose. These receptor sequences come from an adult who received the AZD1222 COVID-19 vaccine.

In this sample, this clone turned up a few times. This chain joins TRBV1 and TRBJ2-1; the D call of TRBD2 is as the table states it, not checked on the DNA. TRBV1 constitutes a pseudogene. CDR3 length: 18 residues. CDR3 sequence (DNA): TGCACCAGCAGCCAGCTCGAAAGACTAGCGGGAGATATCAGTGAGCAGTTCTTC. Protein sequence: CTSSQLERLAGDISEQFF.

This clone was counted a few times. This chain connects TRBV5-1 to TRBJ2-5, with 10 bases lining up with TRBD2. The V gene end was trimmed by 0 bases and the J gene end by 5 bases; junction bases not matched to a gene: 4. The CDR3 is made up of 15 amino acids. CDR1 and CDR2 from the germline V gene are SGHRS and YFSETQ. The CDR3 reads CASSLGLAGDETQYF. Written as DNA, the CDR3 is TGCGCCAGCAGCTTGGGCCTAGCGGGAGATGAGACCCAGTACTTC.

The gene calls are TRBV15 and TRBJ1-2, with TRBD1 as a possible D gene (5 bases). The CDR3 totals 15 residues. V lost 3 bases, J lost 7 bases, and 18 bases lay in between. In germline, CDR1 is LNHNV, CDR2 YYDKDF (reference sequence). Written as DNA, the CDR3 is TGTGCCACCAGCAGGGAGGTAGGGGCGGTGCGTGGCTACACCTTC. Amino acid sequence: CATSREVGAVRGYTF.

The chain carries TRBV19 and TRBJ1-3, with no clear D. This CDR3 is built from 17 residues. The germline V gene encodes CDR1 LNHDA and CDR2 SQIVND (reference sequence). The V end was cut by 3 bases, the J end by 0 bases, with 15 bases between. The CDR3 DNA is TGTGCCAGTAGTATGCCCCTATCCGGGAGCTCTGGAAACACCATATATTTT. It specifies CASSMPLSGSSGNTIYF.

This clone was detected only once. The rearrangement uses TRBV7-9 and TRBJ1-2; no clear D. Trimming took off 1 base at V and 9 bases at J, with 12 bases between the two ends. CDR1 is SEHNR and CDR2 is FQNEAQ in the germline V gene (reference sequence). This CDR3 is 13 amino acids long. CDR3 bases: TGTGCCAGCAGCTTAGATCAGTCTGGGAGCTACACCTTC. This codes for CASSLDQSGSYTF. The variable domain in full, completed from reference TRBV7-9 and TRBJ1-2, reads DTGVSQNPRHKITKRGQNVTFRCDPISEHNRLYWYRQTLGQGPEFLTYFQNEAQLEKSRLLSDRFSAERPKGSFSTLEIQRTEQGDSAMYLCASSLDQSGSYTFGSGTRLTVV.

The chain uses TRBV6-1 and TRBJ2-7; D gene ambiguous. The germline gives CDR1 MNHNS, CDR2 SASEGT. The ends were cut back, 1 base at V and 2 bases at J, with 3 bases in the middle. This CDR3 region has 12 residues. The DNA of the CDR3 is TGTGCCAGCAGTGAAGTGCCCTACGAGCAGTACTTC. Protein product: CASSEVPYEQYF.

The chain is built from TRBV2 and TRBJ2-2, with D possibly called TRBD1 or TRBD2 (5 bases each). The CDR3 is made up of 14 amino acids. Per the germline V gene, CDR1 is SNHLY and CDR2 is FYNNEI. V lost 4 bases to trimming and J lost 5 bases, with 11 bases between them. The CDR3 spells CASSVRGETGELFF. DNA for the CDR3: TGTGCCAGCAGTGTAAGGGGAGAGACCGGGGAGCTGTTTTTT. Full variable domain (outside the CDR3, taken from reference TRBV2 and TRBJ2-2): EPEVTQTPSHQVTQMGQEVILRCVPISNHLYFYWYRQILGQKVEFLVSFYNNEISEKSEIFDDQFSVERPDGSNFTLKIRSTKLEDSAMYFCASSVRGETGELFFGEGSRLTVL.

This clone appeared a single time. CDR3 protein: CASSPDGSGNTIYF. The CDR3, as DNA: TGCGCCAGCAGCCCGGATGGATCTGGAAACACCATATATTTT. V usage is TRBV5-1 and J usage is TRBJ1-3; D remains ambiguous. Trimming left V 4 bases short and J 1 base short, with 9 bases between. Germline CDR1 is SGHRS and CDR2 is YFSETQ. This CDR3 has 14 residues.

The chain employs TRBV9 and TRBJ2-1; possibly TRBD2 for D (5 bases). CDR1 and CDR2 from the germline V gene are SGDLS and YYNGEE. Deletions cut 0 bases from V and 10 bases from J, with 14 bases between. This CDR3 comprises 14 residues. The chain's CDR3 is CASSVAHRAGEQFF. The CDR3 region has the DNA TGTGCCAGCAGCGTAGCTCATCGGGCGGGCGAGCAGTTCTTC.